The clone carrying this T cell receptor beta chain was counted once. Its antigen is not identified. Healthy donors of bone marrow made up the group. This specimen comes from a study of cytomegalovirus exposure and HLA in healthy donors. Overall study: Early on, a data release was issued that held about 85 million unique TCRs from HLA-typed donors. Study-level findings and limits: CMV serostatus was the only immune exposure information that was available. It was reported that the classifier diagnosed cytomegalovirus status with high specificity and sensitivity in both the original and validation cohorts.

The PCR employed 60 Vbeta primers together with 13 Jbeta primers. TCRdb's table, derived via immunoSEQ multiplex PCR, lists solely in-frame clones and lacks some. The sample yields some 140,000 clones, 70% to 80% seen once. The CDR3 extends over 14 amino acids. Germline loops: CDR1 SGHRS, CDR2 YFSETQ. J was trimmed by 4 bases and V by 4 bases; bases with no gene match: 4. The specimen sequenced was PBMCs. This clonotype was sampled from a man younger than 45 in good health and CMV-seronegative. This chain uses TRBV5-1 with TRBJ1-4, with 7 bases aligning to TRBD1. CDR3 nucleotides: TGCGCCAGCAGCAGAGACAGGGTTAATGAAAAACTGTTTTTT. Translated, it gives CASSRDRVNEKLFF.